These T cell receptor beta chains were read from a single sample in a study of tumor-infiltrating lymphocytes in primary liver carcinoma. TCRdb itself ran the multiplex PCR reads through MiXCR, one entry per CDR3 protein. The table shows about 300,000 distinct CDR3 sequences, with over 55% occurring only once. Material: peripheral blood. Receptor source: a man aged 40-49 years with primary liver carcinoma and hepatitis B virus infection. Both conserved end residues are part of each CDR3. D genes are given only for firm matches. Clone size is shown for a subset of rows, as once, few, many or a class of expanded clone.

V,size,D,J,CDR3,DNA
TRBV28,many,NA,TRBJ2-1,CASSLASGRSFDNEQFF,TGTGCCAGCAGTTTGGCTTCGGGCAGAAGTTTCGACAATGAGCAGTTCTTC
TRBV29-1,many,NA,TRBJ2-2,CSVGRNTGELFF,TGCAGCGTCGGGAGGAACACCGGGGAGCTGTTTTTT
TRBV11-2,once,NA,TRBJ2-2,CASSLTGLTGELFF,TGTGCCAGCAGCTTAACTGGACTCACCGGGGAGCTATTTTTT
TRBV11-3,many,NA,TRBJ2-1,CASSSTLSDEQFF,TGTGCCAGCAGCTCCACCCTCAGCGATGAGCAGTTCTTC
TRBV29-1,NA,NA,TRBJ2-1,CSATRSVRGINEQFF,TGCAGCGCCACTAGAAGCGTGAGAGGAATCAATGAGCAGTTCTTT
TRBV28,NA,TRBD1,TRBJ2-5,CASIQGTETQYF,TGTGCCAGCATACAGGGGACAGAGACCCAGTACTTC
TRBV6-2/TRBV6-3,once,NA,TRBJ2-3,CASGPGDSNQPQYF,TGTGCCAGCGGCCCCGGGGATAGCAATCAGCCCCAGTATTTT
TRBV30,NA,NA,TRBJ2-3,CAWNRSTDTQYF,TGTGCCTGGAACAGGTCCACAGATACGCAGTATTTT
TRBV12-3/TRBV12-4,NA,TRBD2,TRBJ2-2,CASNLTGTRGTGELFF,TGTGCCAGCAATTTAACCGGGACTAGGGGTACCGGGGAGCTGTTTTTT
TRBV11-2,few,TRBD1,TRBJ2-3,CASSLPGQGPDTQYF,TGTGCCAGCAGCTTACCCGGACAGGGGCCGGATACGCAGTATTTT
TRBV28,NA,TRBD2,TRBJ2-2,CASSFVLAGNTGELSF,TGTGCCAGCAGTTTTGTTCTAGCGGGGAACACCGGGGAGCTGTCTTTT
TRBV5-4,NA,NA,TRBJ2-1,CASSPVASYGEQFF,TGTGCCAGCAGCCCGGTCGCGTCCTACGGGGAGCAGTTCTTC
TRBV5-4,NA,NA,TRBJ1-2,CASSLAPQGQRGSNYGYTF,TGTGCCAGCAGCTTGGCCCCTCAGGGACAAAGGGGATCGAACTATGGCTACACCTTC
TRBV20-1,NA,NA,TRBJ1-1,CRAPYRAGNTEAFF,TGCAGAGCTCCTTACAGGGCGGGGAACACTGAAGCTTTCTTT
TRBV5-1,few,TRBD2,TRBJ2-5,CASSFGLAGVTETQYF,TGCGCCAGCAGCTTTGGACTAGCGGGAGTCACAGAGACCCAGTACTTC
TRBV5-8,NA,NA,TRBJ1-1,CASSLQGMSTEAFF,TGTGCCAGCAGCCTTCAGGGGATGAGCACTGAAGCTTTCTTT
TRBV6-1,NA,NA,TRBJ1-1,CASSEATDTCGAFF,TGTGCCAGCAGTGAAGCAACAGACACGTGTGGGGCTTTCTTT
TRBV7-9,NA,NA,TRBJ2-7,CASSPRPTIVRTAYEQYF,TGTGCCAGCAGCCCTCGTCCGACTATCGTGAGGACGGCCTACGAGCAGTACTTC
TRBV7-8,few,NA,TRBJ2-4,CASSLVRGNIQYF,TGTGCCAGCAGCTTAGTTCGGGGAAACATTCAGTACTTC
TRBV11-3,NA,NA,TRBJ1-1,CASSFTGSITETFF,TGTGCCAGCAGCTTTACGGGTTCGATCACTGAAACTTTCTTT
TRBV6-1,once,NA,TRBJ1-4,CASNPTGTDNGKLFF,TGTGCCAGCAACCCCACCGGGACGGATAATGGAAAACTGTTTTTT
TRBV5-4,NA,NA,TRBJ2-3,CASSLTEGSTDTQYF,TGTGCCAGCAGCCTGACTGAAGGTAGCACAGATACGCAGTATTTT
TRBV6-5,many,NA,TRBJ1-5,CASSPNVGGESNQPQHF,TGTGCCAGCAGCCCAAATGTGGGGGGCGAAAGCAATCAGCCCCAGCATTTT
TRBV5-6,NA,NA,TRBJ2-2,CASSLASALDAGELFF,TGTGCCAGCAGCTTGGCTAGTGCGTTGGACGCCGGGGAGCTGTTTTTT
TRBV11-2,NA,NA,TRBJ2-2,CPSSALRNEELFF,TGTCCCAGCAGCGCACTCAGGAACGAGGAGCTGTTTTTT
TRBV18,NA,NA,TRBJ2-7,CASSPRAFQGNEQYF,TGTGCCAGCTCACCTCGGGCCTTCCAAGGCAACGAGCAGTACTTC